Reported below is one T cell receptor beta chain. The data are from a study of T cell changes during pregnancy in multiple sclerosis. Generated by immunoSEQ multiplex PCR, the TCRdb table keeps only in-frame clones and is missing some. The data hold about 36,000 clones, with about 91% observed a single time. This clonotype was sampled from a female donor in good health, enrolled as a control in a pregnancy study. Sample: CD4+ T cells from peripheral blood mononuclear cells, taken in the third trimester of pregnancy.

The DNA of the CDR3 is TGTGCCAGCAGCTTAGCAGCGGGGGTCGACACCGGGGAGCTGTTTTTT. The encoded protein is CASSLAAGVDTGELFF. The chain employs TRBV7-9 and TRBJ2-2; 8 bases are shared with TRBD2. The CDR3 consists of 16 residues. The germline V gene encodes CDR1 SEHNR and CDR2 FQNEAQ (reference sequence). V lost 0 bases, J lost 3 bases, and 3 bases stayed unmatched.